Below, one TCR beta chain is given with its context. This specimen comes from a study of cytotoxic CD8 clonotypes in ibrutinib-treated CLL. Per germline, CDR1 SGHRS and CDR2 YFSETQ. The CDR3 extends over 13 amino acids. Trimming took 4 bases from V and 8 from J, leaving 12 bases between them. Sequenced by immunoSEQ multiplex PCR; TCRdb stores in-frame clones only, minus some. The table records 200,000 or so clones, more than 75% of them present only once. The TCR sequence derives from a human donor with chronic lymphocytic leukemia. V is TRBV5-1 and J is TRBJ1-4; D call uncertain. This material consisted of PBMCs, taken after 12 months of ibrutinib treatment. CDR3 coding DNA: TGCGCCAGCAGCCGTAGCGAGGGCGAAAAACTGTTTTTT. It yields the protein CASSRSEGEKLFF.